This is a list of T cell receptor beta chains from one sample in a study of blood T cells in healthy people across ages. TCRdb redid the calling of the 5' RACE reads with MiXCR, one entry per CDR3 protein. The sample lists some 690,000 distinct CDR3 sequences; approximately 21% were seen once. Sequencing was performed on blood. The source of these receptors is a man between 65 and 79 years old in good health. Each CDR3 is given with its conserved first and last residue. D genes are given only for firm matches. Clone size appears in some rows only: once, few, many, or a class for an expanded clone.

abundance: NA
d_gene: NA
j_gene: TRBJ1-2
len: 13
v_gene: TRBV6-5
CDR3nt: TGTGCCAGCAGTTACGCGCCAACGAACGGCTACACCTTC
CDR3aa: CASSYAPTNGYTF

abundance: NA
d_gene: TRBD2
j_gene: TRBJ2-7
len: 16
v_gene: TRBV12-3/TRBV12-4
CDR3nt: TGTGCCAGCAGTGGACTAGCGGGAGGCCCCAATCACGAGCAGTACTTC
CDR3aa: CASSGLAGGPNHEQYF

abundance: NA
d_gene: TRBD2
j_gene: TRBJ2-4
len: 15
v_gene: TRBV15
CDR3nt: TGTGCCACCAGCAACTATCTAGCGGATAAAAACATTCAGTACTTC
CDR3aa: CATSNYLADKNIQYF

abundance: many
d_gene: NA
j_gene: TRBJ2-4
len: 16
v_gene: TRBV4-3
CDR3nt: TGCGCCAGCAGCCAAGAAGTACAGGGTACCAAAAACATTCAGTACTTC
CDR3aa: CASSQEVQGTKNIQYF

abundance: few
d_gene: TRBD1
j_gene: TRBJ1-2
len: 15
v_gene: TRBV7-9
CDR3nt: TGTGCCAGCAGCCCATACGGGACAGCTAACTATGGCTACACCTTC
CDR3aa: CASSPYGTANYGYTF

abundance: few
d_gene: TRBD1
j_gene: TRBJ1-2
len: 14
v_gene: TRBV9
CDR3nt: TGTGCCAGCAGCTTCTCGGACAGGTCCTATGGGTACACCTTC
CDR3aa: CASSFSDRSYGYTF

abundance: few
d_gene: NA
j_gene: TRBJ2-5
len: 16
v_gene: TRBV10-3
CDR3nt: TGTGCCATCAGTGAGTCAGACTTGACAGCTGGGGTGACCCAGTACTTC
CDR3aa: CAISESDLTAGVTQYF

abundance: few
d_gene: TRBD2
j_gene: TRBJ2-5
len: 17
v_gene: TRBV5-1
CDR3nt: TGCGCCAGCAGCTCCTGGACTAGCGGGGGCATCCAAGAGACCCAGTACTTC
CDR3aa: CASSSWTSGGIQETQYF

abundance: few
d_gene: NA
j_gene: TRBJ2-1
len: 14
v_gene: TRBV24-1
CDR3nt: TGTGCCACCAGTGATTCCTACAGGGACAATGAGCAGTTCTTC
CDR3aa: CATSDSYRDNEQFF

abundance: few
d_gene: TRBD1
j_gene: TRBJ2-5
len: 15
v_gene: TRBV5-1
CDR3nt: TGCGCCAGCAGCTTGGATGGGGACAGGCAAGAGACCCAGTACTTC
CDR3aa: CASSLDGDRQETQYF

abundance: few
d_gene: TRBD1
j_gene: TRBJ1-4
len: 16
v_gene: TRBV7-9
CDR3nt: TGTGCCAGCAGCCCGGAGTGGGACAGGGTGTTTGAAAAACTGTTTTTT
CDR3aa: CASSPEWDRVFEKLFF

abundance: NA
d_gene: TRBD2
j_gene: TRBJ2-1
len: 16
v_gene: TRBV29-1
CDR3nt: TGCAGCGTTCAGGGACTAGCGGGAGTTTCCTACAATGAGCAGTTCTTC
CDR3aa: CSVQGLAGVSYNEQFF